The 23 T cell receptor beta chains in this list originate from one sample, sequenced in a study of lymphopenia after photon versus proton radiotherapy. Sequenced by immunoSEQ multiplex PCR; TCRdb stores in-frame clones only, minus some. The table lists approximately 16,000 clones, 75% to 85% of them singletons. The material was peripheral blood, obtained from a patient treated with proton-based radiotherapy. These receptors originate from a man in his 70s with pancreatic cancer.

The rearrangement joins TRBV5-1 to TRBJ2-5; D is possibly TRBD1 or TRBD2 (6 bases each). The CDR3 runs to 15 residues. CDR1 and CDR2 (germline): SGHRS, YFSETQ. Trimming shortened V by 3 bases and J by 7 bases, and 19 bases separated the two germline ends. DNA of the CDR3: TGCGCCAGCAGCTCTGCCGGGACTCTAGGGGGGACCCAGTACTTC. Its translation is CASSSAGTLGGTQYF.

The rearrangement uses TRBV4-2 and TRBJ2-7; 9 nucleotides line up with TRBD2. Germline values: CDR1 LGHNA, CDR2 YNFKEQ. The CDR3 length is 15 residues. The junction had 4 bases not matched to a gene; V was cut back by 4 bases and J by 0 bases. This CDR3 is CASSLGLASSYEQYF. The CDR3 DNA reads as TGTGCCAGCAGCCTTGGACTAGCGAGCTCCTACGAGCAGTACTTC.

The chain uses TRBV6-4 and TRBJ2-5; TRBD2 matches at 8 bases. This CDR3 is built from 16 residues. Germline V gives CDR1 MRHNA, CDR2 SNTAGT. Trimming removed 0 bases from V and 5 bases from J; junction bases left unmatched: 8. CDR3 region: CASSDSSSGGRETQYF. Here the CDR3 DNA reads TGTGCCAGCAGTGACTCGAGTTCGGGGGGGCGCGAGACCCAGTACTTC.

The V call is TRBV11-3, the J call TRBJ2-3; 10 bases match TRBD2. V gave up 5 bases and J gave up 1 base; unmatched junction bases: 6. The CDR3 length is 16 residues. Per the germline V gene, CDR1 is SGHNT and CDR2 is YENEEA. CDR3 coding DNA: TGTGCCAGCAGCCCCGCCGGGACTAGCGGCACAGATACGCAGTATTTT. This translates into CASSPAGTSGTDTQYF.

V gene TRBV5-1 combines with J gene TRBJ2-4; no clear D gene. Germline lookup yields CDR1 SGHRS and CDR2 YFSETQ. CDR3 length: 13 amino acids. The V end was cut by 8 bases, the J end by 6 bases, with 15 bases between. The CDR3 nucleotides are TGCGCCAGTCAGGCTCCCTCTGGAAACATTCAGTACTTC. As protein: CASQAPSGNIQYF.

V and J are TRBV6-5 and TRBJ1-5; the D is unclear. V lost 6 bases, J lost 2 bases, and 8 bases lay in between. The CDR3 contains 13 residues. Germline-derived CDR1 and CDR2 are MNHEY and SVGAGI. The CDR3: CASRTDGNQPQHF. CDR3 in DNA: TGTGCCAGCAGAACAGATGGCAATCAGCCCCAGCATTTT.

The genes are TRBV6-1 and TRBJ1-2, with D possibly matching TRBD1 (6 bases). Trimming pared 10 bases from V and 6 bases from J, leaving 18 bases between. CDR1 is MNHNS and CDR2 is SASEGT in the germline V gene. The CDR3 is 13 residues long. The CDR3 sequence is CAIRPEGVNGYTF. The CDR3 bases are TGTGCCATCCGTCCTGAGGGGGTTAATGGCTACACCTTC.

This clone was picked up a small number of times. The V gene is TRBV7-3, the J gene TRBJ2-7; 7 bases fit TRBD1. In germline, CDR1 is SGHTA, CDR2 FQGTGA. This CDR3 is built from 14 residues. Trimming cost V 5 bases and J 7 bases; bases outside gene matches: 11. CDR3 nucleotides: TGTGCCAGCAGCCCGACAGGGCTAAAAGGGGAGCAGTACTTC. It codes for CASSPTGLKGEQYF.

The chain links TRBV19 to TRBJ2-7; D is unclear. This CDR3 is built from 16 residues. V was cut by 3 bases and J by 0 bases, with 15 bases left in between. Germline V lookup: CDR1 LNHDA, CDR2 SQIVND (reference sequence). DNA of the CDR3: TGTGCCAGTAGTATTAGAAGGACCAGGCTCTCCTACGAGCAGTACTTC. It encodes CASSIRRTRLSYEQYF.

About this clone itself: One end of the junction varies from germline; a read error may be responsible. The chain recombines TRBV7-2 with TRBJ1-4; unclear D gene. The CDR3 has 15 amino acids. Germline CDR1 SGHTA, CDR2 FQGNSA. The CDR3 DNA is TGTGCCAGCAGCCTAGCCCTTGCAACTAATGAAAAACTGTTTTTT. It specifies CASSLALATNEKLFF.

The chain is built from TRBV30 and TRBJ2-2, with no clear D. Trimming cost V 5 bases and J 5 bases, with 12 bases left between them. Germline CDR1 GTSNPN, CDR2 SVGIG (reference sequence). The CDR3 consists of 13 residues. CDR3 amino acids: CAWGLQGTGELFF. The CDR3 nucleotides are TGTGCCTGGGGGTTACAAGGGACCGGGGAGCTGTTTTTT.

This clone was picked up a small number of times. CDR3 in amino acids: CASSTTGGGNQPQHF. The CDR3 DNA reads as TGTGCCAGCAGTACCACAGGGGGAGGCAATCAGCCCCAGCATTTT. This rearrangement joins TRBV2 to TRBJ1-5; 8 nucleotides match TRBD1. The junction had 5 bases not matched to a gene; V was cut back by 5 bases and J by 2 bases. The CDR3 length is 15 residues. CDR1 is SNHLY and CDR2 is FYNNEI in the germline V gene.

In nucleotides, the CDR3 is TGTGCCAGCAGCTTAGGGACTAGCGATTACAATGAGCAGTTCTTC. Protein sequence: CASSLGTSDYNEQFF. The chain recombines TRBV7-7 with TRBJ2-1; TRBD2 agrees at 9 bases. V was clipped by 1 base and J by 4 bases; unmatched bases: 2. This CDR3 is built from 15 residues. From germline, CDR1 is SSHAT and CDR2 FNYEAQ (reference sequence).

This clone occurred once. The rearrangement joins TRBV27 to TRBJ2-1; D perhaps matches TRBD1 (6 bases). The ends were cut back, 5 bases at V and 8 bases at J, with 22 bases in the middle. Germline loops: CDR1 MNHEY, CDR2 SMNVEV (reference sequence). The CDR3 loop spans 16 amino acids. CDR3 amino acids: CASSKQGITGGYEQFF. The CDR3, as DNA: TGTGCCAGCAGTAAACAGGGTATCACCGGCGGCTATGAGCAGTTCTTC.

The chain joins TRBV9 to TRBJ2-3; 9 nucleotides line up with TRBD1. The CDR3 is 16 amino acids. Germline V gene data show CDR1 as SGDLS and CDR2 as YYNGEE. Germline trimming cut 4 bases from V and 1 base from J; bases unmatched to any gene: 7. The CDR3 DNA sequence: TGTGCCAGCAGCCCCCGGACAGGGGAAGGCACAGATACGCAGTATTTT. Translated: CASSPRTGEGTDTQYF.

The V and J genes are TRBV29-1 and TRBJ1-2; the match to TRBD1 covers 10 bases. The V gene's germline CDR1 is SQVTM and CDR2 ANQGSEA. The CDR3 loop spans 14 amino acids. The ends lost 7 bases at V and 2 bases at J; junction bases unmatched: 7. The CDR3 here is CSAGTGVGNYGYTF. CDR3 DNA sequence: TGCAGCGCGGGGACAGGGGTCGGAAACTATGGCTACACCTTC.

The chain joins TRBV5-1 to TRBJ2-1; TRBD2 agrees at 11 bases. Germline-derived CDR1 and CDR2 are SGHRS and YFSETQ. The CDR3 has 16 residues. After removal of 0 bases from V and 4 bases from J, the junction contained 3 bases not matched to a gene. CDR3 sequence: CASSLVAGGNYNEQFF. The CDR3 region has the DNA TGCGCCAGCAGCTTGGTAGCGGGAGGGAATTACAATGAGCAGTTCTTC.

The chain has TRBV12-5 and TRBJ2-5, with D perhaps given as TRBD1 or TRBD2 (5 bases each). CDR1 and CDR2 from the germline V gene are LGHNT and FRNRAP. CDR3 size: 16 residues. V lost 0 bases, J lost 4 bases, and 15 bases lay in between. Written as DNA, the CDR3 is TGTGCTAGTGGTTTGGTACTCGGGGCTTCGGGAGAGACCCAGTACTTC. Its protein is CASGLVLGASGETQYF.

This chain links TRBV10-2 with TRBJ1-1; D is ambiguous. The CDR3 length is 14 residues. Germline CDR1 is WSHSY and CDR2 is SAAADI. Trimming stripped 3 bases from V and 12 bases from J, with 20 bases between. CDR3 sequence: CASSESPPPGLTFF. DNA of the CDR3: TGCGCCAGCAGTGAAAGCCCCCCTCCGGGATTGACTTTCTTT.

The genes are TRBV5-1 and TRBJ2-3; D not resolved. The V end lost 0 bases, the J end lost 0 bases, and 11 bases lay between the germline ends. The germline CDR1 and CDR2 sequences are SGHRS and YFSETQ. The CDR3 is 16 residues long. The CDR3 loop is CASSLDVFTSTDTQYF. Here the CDR3 DNA reads TGCGCCAGCAGCTTGGATGTGTTCACTAGCACAGATACGCAGTATTTT.

The chain combines TRBV12-5 with TRBJ1-5; the match to TRBD1 covers 8 bases. The germline gives CDR1 LGHNT, CDR2 FRNRAP. This CDR3 comprises 13 residues. V was pared by 6 bases and J by 4 bases, with 2 bases of the junction left unmatched. The DNA for the CDR3 is TGTGCTAGTGGGTGGACAGGGAATCAGCCCCAGCATTTT. The encoded protein is CASGWTGNQPQHF.

This chain uses TRBV19 with TRBJ1-4, with D perhaps matching TRBD1 (6 bases). This CDR3 contains 13 residues. The germline V and J ends were trimmed by 7 bases and 4 bases, with 10 bases remaining between them. Germline CDR1 is LNHDA and CDR2 is SQIVND (reference sequence). CDR3 nucleotide sequence: TGTGCCAGTAAGGACAGCTATAATGAAAAACTGTTTTTT. As protein: CASKDSYNEKLFF.

This clone has a single count. The rearrangement links TRBV11-2 to TRBJ1-1; maybe TRBD1 (5 bases). V was clipped by 0 bases and J by 6 bases, with 8 bases between them. The CDR3 runs to 13 residues. Per the germline V gene, CDR1 is SGHAT and CDR2 is FQNNGV. CDR3 sequence reads: CASSLERGAEAFF. Written as DNA, the CDR3 is TGTGCCAGCAGCTTAGAGCGGGGGGCTGAAGCTTTCTTT.